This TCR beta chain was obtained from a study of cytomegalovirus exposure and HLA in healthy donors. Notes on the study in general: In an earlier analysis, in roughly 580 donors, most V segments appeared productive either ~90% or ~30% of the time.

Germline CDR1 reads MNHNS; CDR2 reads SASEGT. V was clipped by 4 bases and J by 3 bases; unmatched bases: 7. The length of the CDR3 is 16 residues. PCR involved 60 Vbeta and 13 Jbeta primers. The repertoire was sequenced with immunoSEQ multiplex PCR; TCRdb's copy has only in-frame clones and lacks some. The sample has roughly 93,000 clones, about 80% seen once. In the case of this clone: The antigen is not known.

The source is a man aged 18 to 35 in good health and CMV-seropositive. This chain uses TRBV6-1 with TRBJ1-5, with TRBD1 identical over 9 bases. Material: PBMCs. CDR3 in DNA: TGTGCCAGCAGTGGACCGGGACAGGGATCCAATCAGCCCCAGCATTTT. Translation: CASSGPGQGSNQPQHF.